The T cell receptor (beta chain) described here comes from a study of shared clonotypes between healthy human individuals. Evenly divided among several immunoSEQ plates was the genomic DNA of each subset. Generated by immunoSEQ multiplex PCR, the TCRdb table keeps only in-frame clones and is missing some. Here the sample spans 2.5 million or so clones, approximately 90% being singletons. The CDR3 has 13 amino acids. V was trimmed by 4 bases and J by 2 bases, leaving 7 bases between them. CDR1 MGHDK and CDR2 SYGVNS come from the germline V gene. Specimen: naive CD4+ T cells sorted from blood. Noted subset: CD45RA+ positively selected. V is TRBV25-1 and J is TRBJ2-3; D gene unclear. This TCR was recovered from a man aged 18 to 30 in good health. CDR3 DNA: TGTGCCAGCAGTGCCATTAACACAGATACGCAGTATTTT. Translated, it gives CASSAINTDTQYF.